This T cell receptor beta chain stems from a study of regulatory T cells in long-lasting Graves disease. The wider study: Prior antithyroid drug treatment in newly diagnosed Graves' patients lasted under 3 months. General observations from the study: It was peripheral blood alone, not thyroid tissue, that was studied. Persistent patients shared more public clonotypes (approximately 2,700) than newly diagnosed patients (approximately 1,000).

V was clipped by 5 bases and J by 0 bases, with 7 bases between them. From germline, CDR1 is KGHDR and CDR2 SFDVKD. The CDR3 totals 15 residues. There are many counts of this clonotype. Its antigen is unidentified. Time point here: newly diagnosed GD, antithyroid drugs for less than 3 months. PBMC-derived RNA was used for the TCR library. Researchers made TCR beta libraries by using iRepertoire HTBI primers and running Arm-PCR on CDR3 regions. TCRdb independently ran MiXCR on the multiplex PCR reads; one entry per CDR3 protein. The data show more than 450,000 distinct CDR3 sequences, with 15% to 20% seen just once and 12% held by the top ten. The same sample was also studied in work on T cells in Graves' hyperthyroidism and ophthalmopathy. That work states: In the first-round RT-PCR of the TCR CDR3, the HTBI primer set was used.

This TCR was sampled from a man aged 35 to 55 with Graves disease. Material: peripheral blood mononuclear cells (PBMCs), obtained at new diagnosis, from a patient treated with antithyroid drugs. The gene calls are TRBV24-1 and TRBJ2-6; D uncertain. The CDR3 loop is CATSGRSSGANVLTF. Here the CDR3 DNA reads TGTGCCACCAGTGGAAGGTCCTCTGGGGCCAACGTCCTGACTTTC.